Sequencing of this T cell receptor beta chain was carried out in a study of CD8+ T cells in alopecia areata. Overall study results and limits: Affected lesional scalp, above all in alopecia totalis/universalis, was more clonal than normal scalp. Expanded CD8+ clones among the top 100, and scalp clonality, were significantly decreased by tofacitinib.

Treatment defined: oral pan-JAK inhibitor, 5-10 mg twice daily. It was cDNA, reverse transcribed from extracted RNA, that served as the sequencing template. Method: immunoSEQ multiplex PCR; TCRdb's copy keeps in-frame clones and lacks some. The table records 120,000 or so clones, roughly 57% of them present only once. The length of the CDR3 is 15 residues. With V trimmed by 4 bases and J by 3 bases, 4 bases remained unmatched. Germline-derived CDR1 and CDR2 are SGHDN and FVKESK. About this clone itself: The antigen is not known.

The J gene is TRBJ2-2, the V gene TRBV14; 8 nucleotides line up with TRBD1. The source was CD4+ T cells sorted from blood, collected at week 4, from a patient treated with tofacitinib. The TCR sequence derives from a human donor with alopecia areata. CDR3 protein: CASSRQTGDTGELFF. The CDR3 nucleotides read TGTGCCAGCAGCCGACAGACAGGGGACACCGGGGAGCTGTTTTTT.